A single sample is the source of the 17 T cell receptor beta chains below, sequenced in a study of blood T cell repertoires in COVID-19. Repertoires were generated with immunoSEQ multiplex PCR, while TCRdb's copy carries only in-frame clones and drops some. The top ten clones hold under 30% of a sample with some 190,000 clones, around 83% of them seen once. The sample taken for sequencing was PBMCs or T cells enriched from blood (not recorded which). The source is a woman aged 35 to 49 in a cohort exposed to, infected with or recovered from COVID-19 (not recorded which).

This chain connects TRBV5-4 to TRBJ2-7; 10 nucleotides align to TRBD1. Germline CDR1 is SGHNT and CDR2 is YYREEE (reference sequence). After removal of 4 bases from V and 7 bases from J, the junction contained 8 bases not matched to a gene. The CDR3 has 14 amino acids. This chain's CDR3 is CASSAGTGAGEQYF. CDR3 sequence (DNA): TGTGCCAGCAGCGCAGGGACAGGGGCGGGTGAGCAGTACTTC.

The gene calls are TRBV4-3 and TRBJ2-1; 8 nucleotides match TRBD2. The V gene end was trimmed by 0 bases and the J gene end by 2 bases; junction bases not matched to a gene: 6. Germline V gene data show CDR1 as LGHNA and CDR2 as YSLEER. The CDR3 contains 17 residues. CDR3 DNA sequence: TGCGCCAGCAGCCAAGATGTGGCGGGAGGCGCCTACAATGAGCAGTTCTTC. This codes for CASSQDVAGGAYNEQFF.

This clone was seen only once. The V call is TRBV19, the J call TRBJ2-7; TRBD2 matches 8 bases. The CDR3 is made up of 17 amino acids. The germline V gene has CDR1 LNHDA and CDR2 SQIVND (reference sequence). V lost 9 bases to trimming and J lost 0 bases; unmatched junction nucleotides: 16. Here the CDR3 reads CARGGGSAGDSSYEQYF. CDR3 bases: TGTGCCAGGGGAGGGGGGTCAGCGGGAGACAGCTCCTACGAGCAGTACTTC.

The chain employs TRBV27 and TRBJ1-1; D may be TRBD1 (5 bases). The germline V gene has CDR1 MNHEY and CDR2 SMNVEV (reference sequence). V lost 9 bases and J 1 base, leaving 18 bases between the germline ends. The CDR3 is 15 amino acids. In nucleotides, the CDR3 is TGTGCCAGGTTGGGTGGAGGGGCCGGGAACACTGAAGCTTTCTTT. Translation: CARLGGGAGNTEAFF.

This clone was observed a handful of times. V is TRBV5-8 and J is TRBJ1-1, with 9 bases that match TRBD1. The CDR3 contains 15 residues. The J segment lost 4 bases and the V segment lost 4 bases, leaving 8 bases of the junction unmatched. Germline values: CDR1 SGHTS, CDR2 YDEGEE. The CDR3 is CASSDGTGWSTEAFF. CDR3 DNA: TGTGCCAGCAGCGATGGGACAGGGTGGAGCACTGAAGCTTTCTTT.

The V and J genes are TRBV5-1 and TRBJ2-1; D not certain. Looked up from germline, CDR1 is SGHRS and CDR2 is YFSETQ. V gave up 4 bases and J gave up 0 bases, with 11 bases separating them. The length of the CDR3 is 15 residues. CDR3 nucleotide sequence: TGCGCCAGCAGCCCCACAACGTTCTCCTACAATGAGCAGTTCTTC. It is translated as CASSPTTFSYNEQFF.

The chain carries TRBV2 and TRBJ2-3; D not resolved. The ends were cut back, 6 bases at V and 0 bases at J, with 10 bases in the middle. CDR3 size: 14 residues. CDR1 is SNHLY, CDR2 FYNNEI, per germline. The CDR3: CASSRTQSTDTQYF. CDR3 bases: TGTGCCAGCAGCCGAACCCAGAGCACAGATACGCAGTATTTT.

Concerning this clone: This sample also contains other DNA sequences that code for the same CDR3. The V call is TRBV5-6, the J call TRBJ2-4; no clear D. CDR3 length: 12 amino acids. The germline V gene has CDR1 SGHDT and CDR2 YYEEEE. V lost 0 bases to trimming and J lost 6 bases, with 4 bases between them. CDR3 nucleotide sequence: TGTGCCAGCAGCTTGGGCGGAAACATTCAGTACTTC. Translation: CASSLGGNIQYF.

The V gene is TRBV6-2 or TRBV6-3, the J gene TRBJ2-7; D unclear. This CDR3 contains 15 residues. In germline, CDR1 is MNHEY, CDR2 SVGEGT. With 4 bases removed from V and 0 bases from J, the gap between germline ends came to 13 bases. This chain's CDR3 is CASSSTLPSSYEQYF. The CDR3 nucleotides read TGTGCCAGCAGTTCGACTCTTCCGAGCTCCTACGAGCAGTACTTC.

CDR3 nucleotides: TGTGCCAGCAGTGAAAGTGGAGGGGCTGGGACTGAAGCTTTCTTT. Amino acid sequence: CASSESGGAGTEAFF. The rearrangement uses TRBV6-1 and TRBJ1-1, with D tentatively TRBD1 (5 bases). The CDR3 consists of 15 residues. Germline V lookup: CDR1 MNHNS, CDR2 SASEGT. Trimming removed 2 bases at V and 5 bases at J, with 15 bases between.

This chain uses TRBV6-5 with TRBJ1-5; D possibly corresponds to TRBD1 (6 bases). Germline assignment: CDR1 MNHEY and CDR2 SVGAGI. V lost 5 bases and J 0 bases, leaving 11 bases between the germline ends. This CDR3 contains 15 residues. CDR3: CASSRDIYSNQPQHF. The CDR3 DNA is TGTGCCAGCAGTCGGGACATTTATAGCAATCAGCCCCAGCATTTT.

The V call is TRBV5-1, the J call TRBJ1-1, with 7 nucleotides matching TRBD1. This CDR3 is 14 amino acids long. Germline CDR1 is SGHRS and CDR2 is YFSETQ. The J segment lost 1 base and the V segment lost 4 bases, leaving 4 bases of the junction unmatched. The chain's CDR3 is CASSNRQGNTEAFF. The CDR3 DNA sequence: TGCGCCAGCAGCAATAGACAGGGGAACACTGAAGCTTTCTTT.

This chain uses TRBV11-2 with TRBJ2-5, with 14 bases identical to TRBD2. The junction had 12 bases not matched to a gene; V was cut back by 4 bases and J by 5 bases. Germline CDR1 and CDR2: SGHAT and FQNNGV. This CDR3 is built from 18 residues. The CDR3 spells CASSSRLAGGLEQETQYF. The CDR3, as DNA: TGTGCCAGCAGCTCTAGACTAGCGGGGGGGTTGGAGCAGGAGACCCAGTACTTC.

This clone was seen repeatedly, ten times or more. This chain connects TRBV5-1 to TRBJ1-5; TRBD1 matches 9 bases. CDR1 and CDR2 (germline): SGHRS, YFSETQ. The CDR3 is 14 amino acids. Trimming at V came to 1 base and at J to 5 bases, leaving 1 base not matched to a gene. DNA of the CDR3: TGCGCCAGCAGCTTGACAGGGGGCGATCAGCCCCAGCATTTT. Translation gives CASSLTGGDQPQHF.

The gene calls are TRBV5-1 and TRBJ1-2; 7 bases match TRBD1. V gave up 3 bases and J gave up 6 bases; unmatched junction bases: 11. The germline V gene has CDR1 SGHRS and CDR2 YFSETQ. The length of the CDR3 is 15 residues. The CDR3 DNA sequence: TGCGCCAGCAGCTCGAGAGGTACAGGGGTGCATGGCTACACCTTC. It codes for CASSSRGTGVHGYTF.

The chain joins TRBV6-5 to TRBJ1-1; D possibly corresponds to TRBD1 (6 bases). There are 13 residues in the CDR3. Germline CDR1 and CDR2: MNHEY and SVGAGI. V was shortened by 7 bases and J by 3 bases, with 12 bases between the two germline ends. Written as DNA, the CDR3 is TGTGCCAGCATCACAGGGTGGGACACTGAAGCTTTCTTT. Its protein product is CASITGWDTEAFF.

This chain joins TRBV4-1 and TRBJ2-3; unclear D gene. Germline CDR1 is MGHRA and CDR2 is YSYEKL. V was shortened by 2 bases and J by 4 bases, with 13 bases between the two germline ends. The CDR3 runs 15 residues. This chain's CDR3 is CASSQTVSSADTQYF. As DNA, the CDR3 is TGCGCCAGCAGCCAAACGGTTTCCAGCGCAGATACGCAGTATTTT.